This T cell receptor (beta chain) was captured by sequencing in a study of blood T cell repertoires in COVID-19. Study-level background: T cells, B-cell-depleted T cells, or PBMCs provided the cDNA or gDNA that served as material.

Per the study methods: Reference gene primer amplification gave nucleated cell count estimates. Assay used: immunoSEQ multiplex PCR; TCRdb lists only in-frame clones, some missing. V, J and clone size were drawn from that table, and D and trimming were deduced from the DNA. The data contain some 27,000 clones, around 90% of them singletons. Germline V gene sequence: CDR1 LNHDA, CDR2 SQIVND (reference sequence). This CDR3 region has 15 residues. Trimming left V 6 bases short and J 6 bases short, with 15 bases between. This rearrangement joins TRBV19 to TRBJ1-6; D may be TRBD1 (6 bases). Sequencing was carried out using peripheral blood. The sequence was collected from a human donor in a cohort sampled during active COVID-19. The donor label of this sample is uncertain. In DNA, the CDR3 is TGTGCCAGTAGAGAGGGGGTATCCGGTAATTCACCCCTCCACTTT. Amino acids: CASREGVSGNSPLHF.